One and the same sample provided the 17 T cell receptor beta chains below, sequenced in a study of T cells after yellow fever vaccination. TCRdb recomputed calls from the 5' RACE reads with MiXCR, one row per CDR3 protein. In the table there are 250,000 to 300,000 distinct CDR3 sequences, roughly 5.2% of which are singletons. Specimen: CD4+ T cells sorted from PBMCs, collected on the day of the yellow fever booster vaccination. The receptor set was obtained from a man aged 18 to 30 who received the YFV17D yellow fever vaccine.

This clonotype came up many times. The V and J genes are TRBV6-5 and TRBJ2-7; TRBD2 agrees at 10 bases. The V gene end was trimmed by 5 bases and the J gene end by 5 bases; junction bases not matched to a gene: 6. The CDR3 sequence is 14 residues long. Per germline, CDR1 MNHEY and CDR2 SVGAGI. The CDR3 DNA follows: TGTGCCAGCAGTCCCCTCAGCGGGGGGGACGAGCAGTACGTC. Translation: CASSPLSGGDEQYV.

This clonotype came up many times. V is TRBV4-3 and J is TRBJ1-1, with D uncertain. Germline V gene data show CDR1 as LGHNA and CDR2 as YSLEER. CDR3 length: 15 residues. Between the trimmed V and J ends, which lost 0 bases and 10 bases, there was a span of 18 bases. The CDR3: CASSQDRMGRERAFF. For the CDR3, the DNA is TGCGCCAGCAGCCAAGATCGAATGGGTAGGGAAAGAGCTTTCTTT.

This chain links TRBV7-6 with TRBJ2-5; 15 nucleotides match TRBD2. The V gene end was trimmed by 4 bases and the J gene end by 4 bases; junction bases not matched to a gene: 7. The CDR3 length is 17 residues. Germline V gives CDR1 SGHVS, CDR2 FNYEAQ. The CDR3 loop is CASSSGLAGGRVETQYF. In DNA, the CDR3 is TGTGCCAGCAGCTCCGGACTAGCGGGGGGGCGGGTAGAGACCCAGTACTTC.

The genes are TRBV5-1 and TRBJ2-5; D gene ambiguous. Trimming shortened V by 0 bases and J by 5 bases, and 8 bases separated the two germline ends. The length of the CDR3 is 13 residues. The germline V gene has CDR1 SGHRS and CDR2 YFSETQ. The CDR3 spells CASSLDVLETQYF. As DNA, the CDR3 is TGCGCCAGCAGCTTGGATGTCTTGGAGACCCAGTACTTC. Full variable domain (remainder filled in from reference TRBV5-1 and TRBJ2-5): KAGVTQTPRYLIKTRGQQVTLSCSPISGHRSVSWYQQTPGQGLQFLFEYFSETQRNKGNFPGRFSGRQFSNSRSEMNVSTLELGDSALYLCASSLDVLETQYFGPGTRLLVL.

V usage is TRBV7-2 and J usage is TRBJ1-2; D ambiguous. CDR1 and CDR2 from the germline V gene are SGHTA and FQGNSA. CDR3 length: 15 residues. The V end lost 0 bases, the J end lost 0 bases, and 8 bases lay between the germline ends. This chain's CDR3 is CASSLAGTANYGYTF. The CDR3 bases are TGTGCCAGCAGCTTAGCGGGAACAGCTAACTATGGCTACACCTTC.

The sample holds many counts of this clonotype. This chain joins TRBV2 and TRBJ2-7; no reliable D call. The length of the CDR3 is 19 residues. Trimming stripped 1 base from V and 0 bases from J, with 22 bases between. The germline V gene has CDR1 SNHLY and CDR2 FYNNEI. The CDR3: CASSEGARLGLRSSYEQYF. CDR3 bases: TGTGCCAGCAGTGAAGGCGCGCGGTTGGGCCTAAGGAGCTCCTACGAGCAGTACTTC.

This clonotype was observed a handful of times. The CDR3: CASSLPLTGNTDTQYF. The CDR3 DNA is TGTGCCAGCAGCCTCCCTCTGACAGGGAATACAGATACGCAGTATTTT. V is TRBV5-5 and J is TRBJ2-3; 7 bases fit TRBD1. Germline V lookup: CDR1 SGHKS, CDR2 YYEKEE (reference sequence). The CDR3 covers 16 residues. V was clipped by 4 bases and J by 3 bases; unmatched bases: 11.

The sample holds a few counts of this clonotype. This chain uses TRBV11-1 with TRBJ1-1, with a possible D match to TRBD1 (5 bases). Deletions cut 5 bases from V and 1 base from J, with 17 bases between. The V gene's germline CDR1 is SGHAT and CDR2 FQDESV (reference sequence). This CDR3 region has 16 residues. CDR3 in DNA: TGTGCCAGCAGCGTTGCAGGACAAAGAGGGAACACTGAAGCTTTCTTT. Its translation: CASSVAGQRGNTEAFF.

This clonotype was seen more than once but under ten times. CDR3 residues: CASSPPSNTGELFF. The CDR3 nucleotides are TGTGCCAGCTCACCACCCTCTAACACCGGGGAGCTGTTTTTT. V gene TRBV18 combines with J gene TRBJ2-2; D uncertain. CDR3 length: 14 amino acids. CDR1 is KGHSH and CDR2 is LQKENI in the germline V gene. Trimming took off 0 bases at V and 2 bases at J, with 4 bases between the two ends.

This clonotype was observed a few times. The chain uses TRBV7-2 and TRBJ2-7; a possible D gene is TRBD1 (5 bases). Germline values: CDR1 SGHTA, CDR2 FQGNSA. The CDR3 has 11 residues. The V end lost 6 bases, the J end lost 7 bases, and 10 bases lay between the germline ends. CDR3 DNA: TGTGCCAGCAGGGGGCTGGGGGAGCAGTACTTC. As protein: CASRGLGEQYF.

This clonotype has at least ten counts. The rearrangement links TRBV28 to TRBJ1-4; 7 bases agree with TRBD1. The trim removed 5 bases at V and 1 base at J, leaving 4 bases unmatched. This CDR3 comprises 15 residues. From germline, CDR1 is MDHEN and CDR2 SYDVKM. The DNA for the CDR3 is TGTGCCAGCAGTACCACAGGGGTAACTAATGAAAAACTGTTTTTT. Its translation: CASSTTGVTNEKLFF.

This clonotype was counted many times. This sequence joins TRBV4-1 and TRBJ1-4; D is unresolved. The CDR3 length is 16 residues. V gave up 4 bases and J gave up 7 bases, with 19 bases separating them. Per the germline V gene, CDR1 is MGHRA and CDR2 is YSYEKL. CDR3 DNA sequence: TGCGCCAGCAGCCTTAAAGGGAGGCAGAACGGTGAAAAACTGTTTTTT. As protein: CASSLKGRQNGEKLFF.

The rearrangement uses TRBV12-3 or TRBV12-4 and TRBJ2-7, with D possibly being TRBD2 (5 bases). The length of the CDR3 is 12 residues. V lost 5 bases and J 5 bases, leaving 10 bases between the germline ends. The CDR3 bases are TGTGCCAGCAGTCGCGTCGGGGACGAGCAGTACTTC. Its protein is CASSRVGDEQYF.

This clonotype was counted a few times. In nucleotides, the CDR3 is TGTGCCAGCAGTCCAGACCCCCTTTATGGCTACACCTTC. It yields the protein CASSPDPLYGYTF. The chain has TRBV25-1 and TRBJ1-2; no reliable D call. The CDR3 spans 13 residues. CDR1 is MGHDK and CDR2 is SYGVNS in the germline V gene. Trimming left V 5 bases short and J 5 bases short, with 12 bases between.

This rearrangement joins TRBV5-4 to TRBJ1-2, with D possibly being TRBD1 (6 bases). The germline CDR1 and CDR2 sequences are SGHNT and YYREEE (reference sequence). V lost 1 base, J lost 2 bases, and 12 bases lay in between. The CDR3 totals 15 residues. CDR3 sequence: CASSLLGTPNYGYTF. The CDR3 DNA sequence: TGTGCCAGCAGCTTGTTGGGGACACCAAACTATGGCTACACCTTC.

This chain's CDR3 is CASSQAPLKRGYGYTF. For the CDR3, the DNA is TGTGCCAGCAGCCAAGCCCCCCTGAAGAGGGGTTATGGCTACACCTTC. V and J are TRBV3-1 and TRBJ1-2, with D perhaps matching TRBD1 (5 bases). The CDR3 is 16 amino acids. Germline V gene sequence: CDR1 LGHDT, CDR2 YNNKEL (reference sequence). V dropped 1 base and J dropped 5 bases, with 17 bases sitting between them.

This clonotype was observed a handful of times. This chain joins TRBV12-3 or TRBV12-4 and TRBJ2-2, with TRBD1 matching 9 bases. V gave up 7 bases and J gave up 4 bases; unmatched junction bases: 10. This CDR3 is 16 amino acids long. The CDR3 sequence is CASKEAGTGFTGELFF. DNA for the CDR3: TGTGCCAGCAAGGAAGCCGGGACAGGGTTCACCGGGGAGCTGTTTTTT.